This TCR beta chain was recorded in a study of blood T cells in healthy people across ages. A remark on this clonotype: The target antigen is unknown.

Study-wide results and caveats: Long-lived donors carried more naive CD4+ cells and greater diversity than aged donors.

Next came a second PCR, run for about 7 to 12 cycles, which used a sample-barcoded 5' primer along with a J-beta primer mix. In TCRdb, the 5' RACE reads were re-called with MiXCR into one record per CDR3 protein. The sample has 650,000 to 1,000,000 distinct CDR3 sequences; under 40% are singletons. Germline-derived CDR1 and CDR2 are DFQATT and SNEGSKA (reference sequence). CDR3 size: 14 residues. Trimming left V 0 bases short and J 4 bases short, with 12 bases between. The sample consisted of blood. This clonotype was obtained from a man aged 18 to 29 in good health. V and J are TRBV20-1 and TRBJ1-2; the D is unclear. The CDR3 is CSARDVAGSYGYTF. The CDR3 DNA reads TGCAGTGCTAGAGATGTTGCGGGGAGCTATGGCTACACCTTC.